This T cell receptor beta chain originates from a study of T cells in Graves' hyperthyroidism and ophthalmopathy. Looking at the study overall: Blood from the periphery was taken at initial diagnosis, before any treatment.

The study's findings and limits: Ophthalmopathy was predicted by the model a median of roughly 6.7 months ahead of onset. Also found in blood were most expanded thyroid clonotypes above 0.001.

Per germline, CDR1 SGDLS and CDR2 YYNGEE. The CDR3 is 15 residues long. V shed 4 bases and J 4 bases; nucleotides not matched to a gene: 7. Researchers amplified the TCR beta CDR3 regions from RNA transcripts. First-round RT-PCR of the TCR CDR3 relied on the HTBI primer set. TCRdb ran MiXCR on the multiplex PCR reads and lists one entry per CDR3 protein. This table has 500,000 or so distinct CDR3 sequences, 17% appearing once. Diagnosis rested on symptoms, serum thyroxine and TRAb, thyroid ultrasound, and orbital computed tomography. About this clonotype itself: What it binds is not known.

The sequenced sample was blood. The TCR sequence derives from a woman between 18 and 29 years old with Graves' ophthalmopathy. This chain joins TRBV9 and TRBJ1-3; 8 bases line up with TRBD1. The CDR3 reads CASSRRTGRGNTIYF. The CDR3 DNA reads TGTGCCAGCAGCAGAAGGACAGGGAGAGGAAACACCATATATTTT.